The 14 T cell receptor beta chains below come from one sample, sequenced in a study of CD8+ T cells in alopecia areata. Sequencing relied on a cDNA template that was reverse transcribed from extracted RNA. Clones were read by immunoSEQ multiplex PCR, and TCRdb kept only the in-frame ones, dropping some. The sample consists of some 98,000 clones, 60% to 75% of them appearing once. Noted treatment: oral pan-JAK inhibitor, 5-10 mg twice daily. Sequencing used CD8+ T cells sorted from blood, obtained at week 4, from a patient treated with tofacitinib. Receptors were obtained from a human donor with alopecia areata.

This chain uses TRBV12-5 with TRBJ1-2, with 7 positions matching TRBD1. V lost 6 bases and J lost 5; bases outside the gene matches: 6. Germline V gene lookup returns CDR1 LGHNT and CDR2 FRNRAP. CDR3 size: 13 residues. The CDR3 DNA follows: TGTGCTAGTGGCTCGGACAGGCAGTATGGCTACACCTTC. This codes for CASGSDRQYGYTF.

This clone was found once. This chain uses TRBV23-1 with TRBJ1-1; D not certain. TRBV23-1 falls under the ORF class, with uncertain function. Trimming took 2 bases from V and 4 from J, leaving 14 bases between them. The CDR3 totals 15 residues. CDR3 region: CASSQGSGSGTEAFF. Written as DNA, the CDR3 is TGCGCCAGCAGTCAAGGGTCAGGTTCCGGCACTGAAGCTTTCTTT.

The J gene is TRBJ2-2, the V gene TRBV27; the D gene could be TRBD1 or TRBD2 (5 bases each). Trimming removed 4 bases from V and 3 bases from J, with 21 bases in between. There are 18 residues in the CDR3. Germline values: CDR1 MNHEY, CDR2 SMNVEV (reference sequence). In DNA form, the CDR3 reads TGTGCCAGCAGTTGGGCTTATGGGGGAGCATTGGACACCGGGGAGCTGTTTTTT. Amino acids: CASSWAYGGALDTGELFF.

Remarks on this clone: The sample contains more than one DNA sequence encoding this CDR3. The rearrangement joins TRBV27 to TRBJ1-5; a possible D gene is TRBD1 (5 bases). V lost 2 bases and J 1 base, leaving 6 bases between the germline ends. The CDR3 is made up of 14 amino acids. The germline V gene encodes CDR1 MNHEY and CDR2 SMNVEV (reference sequence). The CDR3 spells CASSLGGSNQPQHF. CDR3 nucleotide sequence: TGTGCCAGCAGTTTAGGGGGAAGCAATCAGCCCCAGCATTTT.

The chain is built from TRBV2 and TRBJ2-2; tentative D call: TRBD2 (6 bases). The CDR3 sequence is 15 residues long. CDR1 and CDR2 (germline): SNHLY, FYNNEI. Trimming shortened V by 3 bases and J by 4 bases, and 12 bases separated the two germline ends. This CDR3 reads CASSEVPGVTGELFF. DNA of the CDR3: TGTGCCAGCAGTGAGGTTCCGGGAGTCACCGGGGAGCTGTTTTTT.

The chain carries TRBV29-1 and TRBJ1-1; a possible D gene is TRBD1 (5 bases). CDR1 is SQVTM and CDR2 is ANQGSEA in the germline V gene. V lost 0 bases and J 10 bases, leaving 15 bases between the germline ends. This CDR3 comprises 13 residues. CDR3 region: CSVEDRDGLRAFF. CDR3 nucleotide sequence: TGCAGCGTTGAAGACCGGGACGGCTTGAGAGCTTTCTTT.

The J gene is TRBJ2-1, the V gene TRBV9; no clear D. CDR1 is SGDLS and CDR2 is YYNGEE in the germline V gene. The V end lost 4 bases, the J end lost 5 bases, and 13 bases lay between the germline ends. The CDR3 contains 14 residues. The DNA for the CDR3 is TGTGCCAGCAGCCCCACCGGACCGGACAATGAGCAGTTCTTC. Protein product: CASSPTGPDNEQFF.

This clone turned up a few times. This rearrangement joins TRBV30 to TRBJ1-1; D not certain. This CDR3 contains 13 residues. Germline CDR1 reads GTSNPN; CDR2 reads SVGIG (reference sequence). The V and J ends lost 4 bases and 2 bases respectively, with 11 bases between them. The CDR3 sequence: CAWMQLINTEAFF. The CDR3, as DNA: TGTGCCTGGATGCAACTGATAAACACTGAAGCTTTCTTT.

This chain uses TRBV25-1 with TRBJ1-2, with a possible D match to TRBD1 (5 bases). This CDR3 has 13 residues. Germline CDR1 is MGHDK and CDR2 is SYGVNS. V was pared by 2 bases and J by 4 bases, with 8 bases between. CDR3 residues: CASSEGGVYGYTF. CDR3 bases: TGTGCCAGCAGTGAAGGGGGGGTCTATGGCTACACCTTC.

The chain has TRBV19 and TRBJ1-2, with unresolved D. This CDR3 comprises 13 residues. The germline V and J ends were trimmed by 5 bases and 2 bases, with 9 bases remaining between them. Per the germline V gene, CDR1 is LNHDA and CDR2 is SQIVND (reference sequence). The CDR3 region has the DNA TGTGCCAGTAGTTTCGGACCCAACTATGGCTACACCTTC. As protein: CASSFGPNYGYTF. Together with reference TRBV19 and TRBJ1-2, the CDR3 gives the full variable domain: DGGITQSPKYLFRKEGQNVTLSCEQNLNHDAMYWYRQDPGQGLRLIYYSQIVNDFQKGDIAEGYSVSREKKESFPLTVTSAQKNPTAFYLCASSFGPNYGYTFGSGTRLTVV.

The chain carries TRBV25-1 and TRBJ1-2; D perhaps matches TRBD1 (6 bases). The CDR3 is 13 amino acids. Trimming shortened V by 6 bases and J by 6 bases, and 14 bases separated the two germline ends. Germline-derived CDR1 and CDR2 are MGHDK and SYGVNS. CDR3 nucleotide sequence: TGTGCCAGCAGACAGGGAGGGGGGGATGGCTACACCTTC. Its protein is CASRQGGGDGYTF.

This chain links TRBV29-1 with TRBJ2-7; no reliable D call. Germline CDR1 SQVTM, CDR2 ANQGSEA. There are 12 residues in the CDR3. V lost 0 bases, J lost 2 bases, and 5 bases lay in between. The CDR3 loop is CSVEDVTYEQYF. In DNA form, the CDR3 reads TGCAGCGTTGAAGACGTTACCTACGAGCAGTACTTC.

This clone was observed a few times. The chain uses TRBV29-1 and TRBJ2-1; D possibly corresponds to TRBD1 (6 bases). Germline V gives CDR1 SQVTM, CDR2 ANQGSEA. With 5 bases removed from V and 7 bases from J, the gap between germline ends came to 18 bases. The CDR3 sequence is 14 residues long. The CDR3 loop is CSVNRVGRRNEQFF. For the CDR3, the DNA is TGCAGCGTTAACAGGGTAGGTAGAAGGAATGAGCAGTTCTTC.

The chain has TRBV29-1 and TRBJ2-7; D call uncertain. V lost 2 bases to trimming and J lost 2 bases, with 10 bases between them. The germline CDR1 and CDR2 sequences are SQVTM and ANQGSEA. This CDR3 is 13 amino acids long. The CDR3 reads CSVEQDVPYEQYF. The DNA for the CDR3 is TGCAGCGTTGAACAGGACGTACCCTACGAGCAGTACTTC.